This T cell receptor (beta chain) was recovered during a study of T cell responses to AZD1222 COVID-19 vaccine. Regarding the study as a whole: Vaccine-associated CD4 TCRs ranged over spike, dominating at 160-218 and 743-854. Only a handful of AZD1222 recipients, roughly 6 in all, had baseline seropositivity.

The CDR3 runs to 12 residues. The germline V gene encodes CDR1 SNHLY and CDR2 FYNNEI. With regard to this clone: As yet, its antigen is unknown.

Generated by immunoSEQ multiplex PCR, the TCRdb table keeps only in-frame clones and is missing some. The sample lists 95,000 to 150,000 clones, about 92% seen once, with about 14% in the top ten. This sample comprised peripheral blood, obtained on day 0 of AZD1222 vaccination. This rearrangement joins TRBV2 to TRBJ1-2; D perhaps matches TRBD1 (6 bases). This TCR derives from an adult in good health. CDR3 region: CASDRPTGGYTF. The DNA of the CDR3 is TGTGCAAGCGACAGGCCAACGGGTGGCTACACCTTC.